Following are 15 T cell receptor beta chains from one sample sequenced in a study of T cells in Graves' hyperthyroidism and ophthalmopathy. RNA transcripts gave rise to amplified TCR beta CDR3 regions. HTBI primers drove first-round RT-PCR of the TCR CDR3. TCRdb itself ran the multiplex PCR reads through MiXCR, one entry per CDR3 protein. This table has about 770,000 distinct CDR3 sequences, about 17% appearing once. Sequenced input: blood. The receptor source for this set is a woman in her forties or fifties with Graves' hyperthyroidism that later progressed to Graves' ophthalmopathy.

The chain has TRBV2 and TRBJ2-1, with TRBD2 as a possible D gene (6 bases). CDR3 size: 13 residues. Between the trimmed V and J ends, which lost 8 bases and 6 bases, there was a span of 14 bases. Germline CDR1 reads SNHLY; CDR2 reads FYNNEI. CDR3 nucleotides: TGTGCCAGCGGGGGAGGATCGGCCAATGAGCAGTTCTTC. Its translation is CASGGGSANEQFF.

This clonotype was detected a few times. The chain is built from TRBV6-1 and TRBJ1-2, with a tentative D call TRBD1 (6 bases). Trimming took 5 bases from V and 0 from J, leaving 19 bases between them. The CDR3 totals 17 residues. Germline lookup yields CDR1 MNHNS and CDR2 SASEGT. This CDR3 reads CASSTEGQLPSNYGYTF. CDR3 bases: TGTGCCAGCAGTACCGAAGGACAGCTCCCATCTAACTATGGCTACACCTTC.

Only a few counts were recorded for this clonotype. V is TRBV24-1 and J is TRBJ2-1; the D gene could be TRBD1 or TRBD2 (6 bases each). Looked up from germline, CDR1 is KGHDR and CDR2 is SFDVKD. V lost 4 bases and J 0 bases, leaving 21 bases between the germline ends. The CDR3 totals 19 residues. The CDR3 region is CATSEGGFLSGVSYNEQFF. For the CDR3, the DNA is TGTGCCACCAGTGAGGGGGGCTTTTTGTCAGGGGTCTCCTACAATGAGCAGTTCTTC.

The CDR3 nucleotides are TGTGCTAGTGGTTTGTCCCGGACAGGGCCCCAAGAGACCCAGTACTTC. It is translated as CASGLSRTGPQETQYF. This chain joins TRBV12-5 and TRBJ2-5; 8 nucleotides agree with TRBD1. From germline, CDR1 is LGHNT and CDR2 FRNRAP. This CDR3 contains 16 residues. Trimming cost V 2 bases and J 1 base; bases outside gene matches: 6.

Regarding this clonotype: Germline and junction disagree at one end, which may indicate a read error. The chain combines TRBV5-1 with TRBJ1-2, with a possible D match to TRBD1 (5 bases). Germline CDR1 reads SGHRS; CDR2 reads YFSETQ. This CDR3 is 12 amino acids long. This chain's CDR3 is CASSLPGRGYAF. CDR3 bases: TGCGCCAGCAGCTTGCCAGGGCGAGGCTACGCCTTC.

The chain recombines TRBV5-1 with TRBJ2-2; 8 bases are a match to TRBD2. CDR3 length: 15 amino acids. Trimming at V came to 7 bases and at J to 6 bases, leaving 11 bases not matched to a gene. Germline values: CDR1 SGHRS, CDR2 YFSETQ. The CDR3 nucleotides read TGCGCCAGCCTCCGGGTTAGCGGGGAGTCCGGGGAGCTGTTTTTT. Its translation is CASLRVSGESGELFF.

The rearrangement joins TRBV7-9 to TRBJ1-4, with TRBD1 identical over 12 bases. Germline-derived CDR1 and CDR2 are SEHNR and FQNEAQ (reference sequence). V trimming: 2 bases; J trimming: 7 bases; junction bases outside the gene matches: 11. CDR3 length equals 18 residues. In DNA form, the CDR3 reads TGTGCCAGCAGCTTAACCGGGACAGGGGGCGCTTATAGTGAAAAACTGTTTTTT. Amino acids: CASSLTGTGGAYSEKLFF.

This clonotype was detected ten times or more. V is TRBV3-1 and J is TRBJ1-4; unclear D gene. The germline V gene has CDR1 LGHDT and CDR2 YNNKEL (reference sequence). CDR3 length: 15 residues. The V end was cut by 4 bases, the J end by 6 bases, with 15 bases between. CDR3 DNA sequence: TGTGCCAGCAGCCTCAACCTAGGGCCAGATGAAAAACTGTTTTTT. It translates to CASSLNLGPDEKLFF. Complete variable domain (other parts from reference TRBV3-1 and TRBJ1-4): DTAVSQTPKYLVTQMGNDKSIKCEQNLGHDTMYWYKQDSKKFLKIMFSYNNKELIINETVPNRFSPKSPDKAHLNLHINSLELGDSAVYFCASSLNLGPDEKLFFGSGTQLSVL.

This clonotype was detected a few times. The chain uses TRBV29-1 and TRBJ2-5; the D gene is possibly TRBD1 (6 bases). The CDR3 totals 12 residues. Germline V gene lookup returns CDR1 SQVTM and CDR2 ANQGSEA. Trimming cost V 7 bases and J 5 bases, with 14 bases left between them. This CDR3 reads CSARSRGETQYF. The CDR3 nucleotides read TGCAGCGCTCGATCGAGGGGGGAGACCCAGTACTTC.

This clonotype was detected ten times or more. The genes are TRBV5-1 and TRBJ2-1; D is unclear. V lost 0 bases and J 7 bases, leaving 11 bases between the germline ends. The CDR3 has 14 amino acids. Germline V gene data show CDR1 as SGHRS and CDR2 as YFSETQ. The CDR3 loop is CASSLERDVNEQFF. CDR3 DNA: TGCGCCAGCAGCTTGGAAAGGGATGTGAATGAGCAGTTCTTC.

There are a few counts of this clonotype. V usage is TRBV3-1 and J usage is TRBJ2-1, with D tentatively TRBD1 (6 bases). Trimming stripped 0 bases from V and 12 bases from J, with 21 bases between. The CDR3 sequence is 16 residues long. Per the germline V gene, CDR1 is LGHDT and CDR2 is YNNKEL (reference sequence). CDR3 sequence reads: CASSQEGETVTRGQFF. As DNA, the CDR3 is TGTGCCAGCAGCCAAGAAGGGGAGACAGTAACCAGGGGGCAGTTCTTC.

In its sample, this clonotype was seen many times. In nucleotides, the CDR3 is TGTGCCAGCAGAGACGGACAGGGGGACTATGGCTACACCTTC. This sequence encodes CASRDGQGDYGYTF. The genes are TRBV12-3 or TRBV12-4 and TRBJ1-2; 10 bases align to TRBD1. J lost 3 bases, V lost 6 bases, and 4 bases had no gene match. CDR3 length equals 14 residues.

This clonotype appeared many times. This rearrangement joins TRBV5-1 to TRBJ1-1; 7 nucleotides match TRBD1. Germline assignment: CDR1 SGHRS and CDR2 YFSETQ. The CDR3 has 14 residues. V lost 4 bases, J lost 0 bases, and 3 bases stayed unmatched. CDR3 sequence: CASSHGQVNTEAFF. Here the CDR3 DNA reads TGCGCCAGCAGCCACGGACAGGTGAACACTGAAGCTTTCTTT.

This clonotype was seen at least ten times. CDR3: CASSLGGLTGEEKLFF. In DNA form, the CDR3 reads TGCGCCAGCAGCTTGGGGGGCCTAACAGGGGAGGAAAAACTGTTTTTT. This chain connects TRBV5-1 to TRBJ1-4, with TRBD1 matching 7 bases. V lost 0 bases to trimming and J lost 8 bases; unmatched junction nucleotides: 10. The CDR3 is made up of 16 amino acids. Looked up from germline, CDR1 is SGHRS and CDR2 is YFSETQ.

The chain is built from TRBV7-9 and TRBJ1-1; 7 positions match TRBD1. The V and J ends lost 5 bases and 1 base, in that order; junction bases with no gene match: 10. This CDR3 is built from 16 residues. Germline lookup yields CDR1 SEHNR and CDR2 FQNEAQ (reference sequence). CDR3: CASSQTPGQPNTEAFF. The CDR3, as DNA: TGTGCCAGCAGCCAAACACCGGGACAGCCGAACACTGAAGCTTTCTTT.